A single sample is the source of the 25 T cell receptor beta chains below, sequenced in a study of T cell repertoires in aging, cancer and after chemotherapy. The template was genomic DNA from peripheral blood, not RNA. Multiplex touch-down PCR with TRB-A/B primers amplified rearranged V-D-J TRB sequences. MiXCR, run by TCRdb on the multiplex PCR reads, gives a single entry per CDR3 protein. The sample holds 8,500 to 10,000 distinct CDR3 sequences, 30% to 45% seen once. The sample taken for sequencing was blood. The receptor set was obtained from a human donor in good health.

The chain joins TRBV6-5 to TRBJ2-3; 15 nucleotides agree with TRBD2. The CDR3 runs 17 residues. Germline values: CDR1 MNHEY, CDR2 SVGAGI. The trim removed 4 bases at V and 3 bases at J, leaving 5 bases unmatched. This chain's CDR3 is CASSSGLAGGGTDTQYF. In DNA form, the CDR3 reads TGTGCCAGCAGTTCTGGACTAGCGGGAGGGGGGACAGATACGCAGTATTTT.

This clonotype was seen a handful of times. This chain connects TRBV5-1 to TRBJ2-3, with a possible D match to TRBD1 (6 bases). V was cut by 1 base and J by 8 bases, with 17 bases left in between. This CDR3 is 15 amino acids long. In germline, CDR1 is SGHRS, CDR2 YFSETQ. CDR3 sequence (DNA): TGCGCCAGCAGCTTGACCGGACAGACAGCGGTTACGCAGTATTTT. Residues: CASSLTGQTAVTQYF.

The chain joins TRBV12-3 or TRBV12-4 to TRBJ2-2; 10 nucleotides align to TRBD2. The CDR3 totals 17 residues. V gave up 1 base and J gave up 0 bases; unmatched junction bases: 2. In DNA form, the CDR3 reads TGTGCCAGCAGTTTAGGACTAGCGGGTTCGAACACCGGGGAGCTGTTTTTT. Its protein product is CASSLGLAGSNTGELFF.

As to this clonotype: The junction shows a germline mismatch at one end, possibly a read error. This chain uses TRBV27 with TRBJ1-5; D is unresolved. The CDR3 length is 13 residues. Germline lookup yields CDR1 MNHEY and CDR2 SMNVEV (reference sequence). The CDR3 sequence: CANSSSSNQPQHF. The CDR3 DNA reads TGTGCCAACAGTTCATCAAGCAATCAGCCCCAGCATTTT.

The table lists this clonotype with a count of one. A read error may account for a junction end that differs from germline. The CDR3 nucleotides are TGTGCCAGAAGCTTGAAAGGGTTTGGCATTCAGTACTTC. It specifies CARSLKGFGIQYF. The gene calls are TRBV5-4 and TRBJ2-4; no reliable D call. CDR3 length: 13 amino acids. Germline V gene data show CDR1 as SGHNT and CDR2 as YYREEE (reference sequence).

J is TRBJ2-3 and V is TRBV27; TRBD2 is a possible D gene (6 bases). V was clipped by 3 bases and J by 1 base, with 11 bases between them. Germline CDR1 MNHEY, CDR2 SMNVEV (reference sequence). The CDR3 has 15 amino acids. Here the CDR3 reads CASSLWGVGTDTQYF. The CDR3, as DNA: TGTGCCAGCAGTTTGTGGGGGGTTGGCACAGATACGCAGTATTTT.

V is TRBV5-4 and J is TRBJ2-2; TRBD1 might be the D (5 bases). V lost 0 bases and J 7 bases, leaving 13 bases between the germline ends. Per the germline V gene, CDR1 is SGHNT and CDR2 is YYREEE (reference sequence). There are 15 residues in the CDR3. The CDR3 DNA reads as TGTGCCAGCAGCTTGGGAAGGGGTTACGGCGGGGAGCTGTTTTTT. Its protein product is CASSLGRGYGGELFF.

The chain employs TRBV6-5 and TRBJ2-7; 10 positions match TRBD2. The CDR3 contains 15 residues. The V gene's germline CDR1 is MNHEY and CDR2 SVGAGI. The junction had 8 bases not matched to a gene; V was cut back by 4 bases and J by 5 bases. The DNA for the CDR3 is TGTGCCAGCAGTTCATCTAGCGGGAGCTTCAACGAGCAGTACTTC. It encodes CASSSSSGSFNEQYF.

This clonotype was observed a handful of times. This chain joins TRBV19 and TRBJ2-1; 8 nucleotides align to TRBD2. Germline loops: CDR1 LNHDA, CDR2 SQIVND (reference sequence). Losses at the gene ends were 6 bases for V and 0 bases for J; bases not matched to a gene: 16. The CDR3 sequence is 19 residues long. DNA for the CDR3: TGTGCCAGTAGACCGCAAGCGGGAGAGCCGGGGGGCTCCTACAATGAGCAGTTCTTC. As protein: CASRPQAGEPGGSYNEQFF.

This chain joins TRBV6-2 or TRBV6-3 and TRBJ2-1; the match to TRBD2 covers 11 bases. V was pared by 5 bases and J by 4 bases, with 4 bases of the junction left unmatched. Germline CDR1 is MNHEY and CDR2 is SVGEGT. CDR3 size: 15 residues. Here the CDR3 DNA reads TGTGCCAGCAGTCGGGGACTAGCGGAGTACAATGAGCAGTTCTTC. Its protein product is CASSRGLAEYNEQFF.

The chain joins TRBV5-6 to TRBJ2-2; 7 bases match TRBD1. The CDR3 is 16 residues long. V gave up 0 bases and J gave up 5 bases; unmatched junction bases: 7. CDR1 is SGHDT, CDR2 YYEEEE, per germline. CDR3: CASSLEGGARTGELFF. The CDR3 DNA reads TGTGCCAGCAGCTTGGAAGGGGGCGCTAGGACCGGGGAGCTGTTTTTT. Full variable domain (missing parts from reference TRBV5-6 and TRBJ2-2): DAGVTQSPTHLIKTRGQQVTLRCSPKSGHDTVSWYQQALGQGPQFIFQYYEEEERQRGNFPDRFSGHQFPNYSSELNVNALLLGDSALYLCASSLEGGARTGELFFGEGSRLTVL.

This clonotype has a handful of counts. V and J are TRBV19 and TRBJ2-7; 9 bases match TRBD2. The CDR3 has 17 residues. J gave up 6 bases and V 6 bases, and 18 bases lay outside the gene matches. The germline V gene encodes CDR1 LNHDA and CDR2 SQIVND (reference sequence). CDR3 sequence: CASRLAGTIPDQAEQYF. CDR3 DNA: TGTGCCAGTAGGCTAGCGGGAACTATTCCAGACCAGGCCGAGCAGTACTTC.

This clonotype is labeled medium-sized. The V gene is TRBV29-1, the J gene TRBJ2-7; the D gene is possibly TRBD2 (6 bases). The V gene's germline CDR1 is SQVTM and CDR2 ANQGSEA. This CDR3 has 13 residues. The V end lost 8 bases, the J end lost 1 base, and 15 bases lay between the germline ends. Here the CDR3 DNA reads TGCAGCTGTTTCGGCGGGACTTCCTACGAGCAGTACTTC. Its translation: CSCFGGTSYEQYF.

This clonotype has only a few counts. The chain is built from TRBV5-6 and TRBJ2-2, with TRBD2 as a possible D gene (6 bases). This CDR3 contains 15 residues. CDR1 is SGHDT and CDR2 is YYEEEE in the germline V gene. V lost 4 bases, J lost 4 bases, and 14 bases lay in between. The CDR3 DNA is TGTGCCAGCAGCAGGATGTGGGGGGTCACCGGGGAGCTGTTTTTT. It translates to CASSRMWGVTGELFF.

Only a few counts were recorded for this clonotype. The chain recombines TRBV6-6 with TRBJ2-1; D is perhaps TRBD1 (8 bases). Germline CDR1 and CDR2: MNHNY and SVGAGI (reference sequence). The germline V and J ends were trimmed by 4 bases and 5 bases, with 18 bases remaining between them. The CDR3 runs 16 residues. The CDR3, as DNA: TGTGCCAGCAGTTTATCGGACAGGGCGGGGGACAATGAGCAGTTCTTC. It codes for CASSLSDRAGDNEQFF.

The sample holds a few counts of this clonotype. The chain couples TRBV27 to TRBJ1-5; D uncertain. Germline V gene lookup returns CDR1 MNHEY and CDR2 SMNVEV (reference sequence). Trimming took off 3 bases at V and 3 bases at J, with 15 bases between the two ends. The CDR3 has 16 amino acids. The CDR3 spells CASSFRREAHNQPQHF. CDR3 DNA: TGTGCCAGCAGTTTCCGAAGGGAGGCGCACAATCAGCCCCAGCATTTT.

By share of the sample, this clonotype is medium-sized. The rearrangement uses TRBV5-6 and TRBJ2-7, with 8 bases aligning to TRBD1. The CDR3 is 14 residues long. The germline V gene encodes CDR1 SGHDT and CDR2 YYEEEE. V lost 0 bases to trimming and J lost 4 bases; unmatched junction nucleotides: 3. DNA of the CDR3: TGTGCCAGCAGCTTGGCCAGGGGGCTGTACGAGCAGTACTTC. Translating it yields CASSLARGLYEQYF.

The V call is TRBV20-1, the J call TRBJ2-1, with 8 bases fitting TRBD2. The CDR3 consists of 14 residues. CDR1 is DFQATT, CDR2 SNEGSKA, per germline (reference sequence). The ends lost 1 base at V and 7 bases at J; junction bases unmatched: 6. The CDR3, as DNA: TGCAGTGCTAGAGCGGGGGGGTTCGGGAATGAGCAGTTCTTC. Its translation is CSARAGGFGNEQFF.

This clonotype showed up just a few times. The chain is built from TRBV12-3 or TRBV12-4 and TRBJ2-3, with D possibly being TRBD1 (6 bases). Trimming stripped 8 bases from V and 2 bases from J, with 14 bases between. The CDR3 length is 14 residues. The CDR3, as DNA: TGTGCCAGCGCCCGGGACACACACACAGATACGCAGTATTTT. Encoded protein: CASARDTHTDTQYF.

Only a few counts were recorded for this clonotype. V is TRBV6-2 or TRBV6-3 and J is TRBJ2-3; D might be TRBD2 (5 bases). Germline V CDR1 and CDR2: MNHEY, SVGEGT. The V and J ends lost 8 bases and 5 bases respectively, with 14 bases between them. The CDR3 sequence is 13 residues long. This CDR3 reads CASRAPAVDTQYF. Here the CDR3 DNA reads TGTGCCAGCCGGGCTCCAGCGGTAGATACGCAGTATTTT.

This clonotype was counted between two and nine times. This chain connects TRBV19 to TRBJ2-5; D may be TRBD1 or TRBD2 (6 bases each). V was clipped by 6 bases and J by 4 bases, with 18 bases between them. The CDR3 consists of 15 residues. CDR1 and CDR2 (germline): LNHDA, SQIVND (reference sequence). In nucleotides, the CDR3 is TGTGCCAGTAGCCCGGACAGCGGGTCCGGAGAGACCCAGTACTTC. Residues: CASSPDSGSGETQYF.

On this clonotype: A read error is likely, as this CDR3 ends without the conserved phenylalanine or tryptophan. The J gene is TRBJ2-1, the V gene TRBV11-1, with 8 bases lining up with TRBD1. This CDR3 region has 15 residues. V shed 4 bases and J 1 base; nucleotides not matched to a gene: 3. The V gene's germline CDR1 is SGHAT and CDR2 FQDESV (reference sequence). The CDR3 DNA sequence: TGTGCCAGCAGCTCACAGGGGGGATCCTACAATGAGCAGTTCTTA. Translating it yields CASSSQGGSYNEQFL.

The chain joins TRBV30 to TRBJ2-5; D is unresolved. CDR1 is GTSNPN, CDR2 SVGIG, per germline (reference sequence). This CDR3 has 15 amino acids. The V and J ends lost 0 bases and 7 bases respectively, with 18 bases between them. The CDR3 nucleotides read TGTGCCTGGAGTGTACTACAAAGGGAACGCGTGACCCAGTACTTC. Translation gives CAWSVLQRERVTQYF.

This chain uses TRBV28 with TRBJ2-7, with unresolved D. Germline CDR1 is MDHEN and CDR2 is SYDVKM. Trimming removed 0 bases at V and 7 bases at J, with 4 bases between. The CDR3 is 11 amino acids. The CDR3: CASSLCREQYF. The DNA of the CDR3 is TGTGCCAGCAGTTTATGCAGAGAGCAGTACTTC.

CDR3 in amino acids: CASSIRGAGNQPQHF. The CDR3 DNA is TGTGCCAGTAGTATAAGGGGGGCCGGCAATCAGCCCCAGCATTTT. The rearrangement links TRBV19 to TRBJ1-5; a weak D match, TRBD1 (6 bases). From germline, CDR1 is LNHDA and CDR2 SQIVND (reference sequence). This CDR3 is 15 amino acids long. Trimming removed 2 bases from V and 2 bases from J, with 10 bases in between.